The 20 T cell receptor beta chains in this list originate from one sample, sequenced in a study of CXCR3-negative and CXCR3-positive naive CD8 T cells. Each TRB cDNA library was prepared by 5' RACE (with UMI labels). TCRdb reanalyzed the 5' RACE reads, giving one entry per CDR3 protein sequence and no DNA. Its table lists roughly 8,700 distinct CDR3 sequences. Source material: naive CXCR3- CD8+ T cells from blood. Documented subset: CD45RO-CCR7+CD27+CD95- naive CD8+ T cells lacking CXCR3 (TNR3-). These receptors were obtained from a human donor in good health. Some clones in this sample may be carry-over from other donors' samples.

This clonotype registers medium-sized by frequency. This chain joins TRBV20-1 and TRBJ2-3; TCRdb gives TRBD2 as the D gene, but with no DNA this cannot be confirmed. The CDR3 is made up of 17 amino acids. Germline loops: CDR1 DFQATT, CDR2 SNEGSKA (reference sequence). This CDR3 reads CSATGGTSGTSTDTQYF.

The chain is built from TRBV24-1 and TRBJ1-2; lacking DNA, the TRBD1 call made by TCRdb goes unchecked. This CDR3 has 18 amino acids. Germline CDR1 reads KGHDR; CDR2 reads SFDVKD. The CDR3 spells CATSETGTGGLDFYGYTF.

This clonotype counts as medium-sized by frequency. The V gene is TRBV5-1, the J gene TRBJ1-1; no DNA is available, so the TRBD1 call from TCRdb remains unchecked. CDR3 length equals 15 residues. Germline assignment: CDR1 SGHRS and CDR2 YFSETQ. This CDR3 is CASSLQQDVNTEAFF.

In terms of frequency, this clonotype is medium-sized (0.01 to 0.1%). CDR3 region: CASTPILPNRDLTPAYYGYTF. The rearrangement links TRBV11-2 to TRBJ1-2. The germline V gene has CDR1 SGHAT and CDR2 FQNNGV. This CDR3 is built from 21 residues.

This clonotype is medium-sized by frequency. This CDR3 is CASSLPSGRTGYEQYF. This chain uses TRBV7-8 with TRBJ2-7; TCRdb lists TRBD2, though no DNA is available to test this call. The germline gives CDR1 SGHVS, CDR2 FQNEAQ. CDR3 length: 16 residues.

The chain employs TRBV3-1 and TRBJ2-1. CDR3 length equals 17 residues. Per the germline V gene, CDR1 is LGHDT and CDR2 is YNNKEL (reference sequence). The CDR3 loop is CASSQEVGQMIYNEQFF.

The V and J genes are TRBV20-1 and TRBJ1-4; without DNA, the TCRdb call of TRBD1 cannot be checked. The CDR3 extends over 19 amino acids. Germline CDR1 is DFQATT and CDR2 is SNEGSKA (reference sequence). CDR3 loop: CSARDLYSPPGQSNEKLFF.

This chain's CDR3 is CSVAPQGRADTQYF. The V call is TRBV29-1, the J call TRBJ2-3; TCRdb's D gene call, TRBD2, goes unchecked for lack of DNA. Germline V gene data show CDR1 as SQVTM and CDR2 as ANQGSEA. The CDR3 has 14 residues.

This clonotype ranks as medium-sized (0.01 to 0.1%) in terms of frequency. The chain is built from TRBV14 and TRBJ2-1; TCRdb indicates TRBD2, and absent DNA this call remains unverified. Germline CDR1 SGHDN, CDR2 FVKESK. The CDR3 loop spans 15 amino acids. CDR3 in amino acids: CASSPRESSYNEQFF.

V and J are TRBV29-1 and TRBJ1-1; TCRdb designates TRBD1, a call that cannot be tested without DNA. The CDR3 has 14 residues. Germline assignment: CDR1 SQVTM and CDR2 ANQGSEA. The CDR3 sequence: CSASGTRSDNEAFF.

The chain recombines TRBV7-2 with TRBJ2-5; absent DNA, TCRdb's TRBD2 call cannot be checked. This CDR3 comprises 15 residues. Germline V CDR1 and CDR2: SGHTA, FQGNSA. CDR3 region: CASSLGLAGEETQYF.

This clonotype is medium-sized by frequency. This rearrangement joins TRBV12-3 or TRBV12-4 to TRBJ1-2. The CDR3 spans 13 residues. The CDR3 spells CASSLGPNYGYTF.

By frequency, this clonotype registers medium-sized. V is TRBV29-1 and J is TRBJ2-7; absent DNA, TCRdb's TRBD1 call cannot be checked. The CDR3 has 13 amino acids. Germline loops: CDR1 SQVTM, CDR2 ANQGSEA. The CDR3 loop is CSVAGTGGYEQYF.

The V call is TRBV28, the J call TRBJ2-7; TCRdb returns TRBD1, unconfirmable since there is no DNA. CDR1 is MDHEN and CDR2 is SYDVKM in the germline V gene. This CDR3 region has 13 residues. This CDR3 is CASTPGQIYEQYF.

This clonotype is identified as medium-sized (0.01 to 0.1%) from frequency. The chain recombines TRBV7-2 with TRBJ2-1; with no DNA, the TCRdb D assignment of TRBD1 cannot be verified. Germline lookup yields CDR1 SGHTA and CDR2 FQGNSA. The CDR3 sequence is 17 residues long. Here the CDR3 reads CASSLASRQGAYNEQFF.

The genes are TRBV28 and TRBJ2-3; the D call from TCRdb, TRBD1, cannot be confirmed without DNA. CDR1 and CDR2 from the germline V gene are MDHEN and SYDVKM. CDR3 length equals 16 residues. The CDR3 loop reads CASSPPDPVPTDTQYF.

V usage is TRBV29-1 and J usage is TRBJ1-1; without DNA, the TCRdb call of TRBD1 cannot be checked. CDR3 length: 14 amino acids. Germline assignment: CDR1 SQVTM and CDR2 ANQGSEA. The CDR3 spells CSVEDRGGGTEAFF.

This chain links TRBV6-2 or TRBV6-3 with TRBJ2-3; TCRdb picks TRBD1, but there is no DNA to check that call. This CDR3 contains 18 residues. Germline V gene sequence: CDR1 MNHEY, CDR2 SVGEGT. Here the CDR3 reads CASSYSPSRGLAGGTQYF.

This clonotype is deemed medium-sized (0.01 to 0.1%) by its frequency. The chain combines TRBV20-1 with TRBJ2-2; TCRdb's D gene call, TRBD2, goes unchecked for lack of DNA. Germline values: CDR1 DFQATT, CDR2 SNEGSKA (reference sequence). CDR3 length: 15 residues. The chain's CDR3 is CSARTAGGWTGELFF.

The chain combines TRBV19 with TRBJ2-7; TCRdb indicates TRBD2, and absent DNA this call remains unverified. The CDR3 has 14 amino acids. Germline V CDR1 and CDR2: LNHDA, SQIVND (reference sequence). Here the CDR3 reads CASSQTSGSNEQYF.